The rows below give T cell receptor beta chains drawn from one sample of a study of T-cell memory formation after mild COVID-19. TCRdb independently ran MiXCR on the 5' RACE reads; one entry per CDR3 protein. The sample holds around 510,000 distinct CDR3 sequences, less than 25% seen once. The material sequenced was PBMCs or a T cell subset sorted from them (not recorded which). Receptors were obtained from an adult woman who had mild COVID-19 (a few samples of this study predate the infection). Cell type and time point are not known. Both conserved end residues are trimmed from each CDR3. D genes are given only for firm matches.

j_call d_call v_call cdr3_aa
TRBJ1-2 . TRBV6-5 ASSYQRKGGYT
TRBJ1-3 . TRBV29-1 SVRKTEAAGGNTIY
TRBJ1-2 . TRBV9 ASSEGREGYGYT
TRBJ1-5 . TRBV9 ASSVGPGVSQPQH
TRBJ2-1 . TRBV10-3 AISESSTVNEQF
TRBJ2-7 TRBD2 TRBV7-2 ASSPYKAGDEQY
TRBJ2-7 TRBD2 TRBV6-5 ASSGTSGRAAYEQY
TRBJ2-2 TRBD2 TRBV4-3 ASSQDPAGAPTGELF
TRBJ1-5 . TRBV24-1 ATSDRRDQPQH
TRBJ1-2 . TRBV4-1 ASSQVAREGYT
TRBJ2-5 . TRBV10-3 AISGSTGSLEETQY
TRBJ1-5 . TRBV6-6 ASSYSRPTYTARSNQPQH
TRBJ2-1 . TRBV7-9 ASSPRAGGPLNEQF
TRBJ2-2 . TRBV7-2 ASSIRESNTGELF
TRBJ1-1 . TRBV25-1 ASSPGRRGMNTEAF
TRBJ2-2 . TRBV11-3 ASSSVANTGELF
TRBJ2-5 TRBD2 TRBV7-2 ASSSIARSGSGTQY
TRBJ2-7 . TRBV27 ASSFRRGYDEQY
TRBJ1-1 . TRBV5-1 ASSPGKGDTEAF
TRBJ1-2 TRBD1 TRBV4-2 ASSSRTGEGYGYT
TRBJ2-5 . TRBV7-3 ASSLMVPPPLY
TRBJ2-1 TRBD2 TRBV6-2/TRBV6-3 ASSRLAGGPANYNEQF
TRBJ2-3 TRBD2 TRBV3-1 ASSQVRGGPDTQY
TRBJ2-5 TRBD2 TRBV24-1 ATSEAGGSAETQY
TRBJ2-1 . TRBV18 ASSKWRRGTDNEQF
TRBJ2-7 . TRBV4-3 ASSQGAGTLYEQY
TRBJ2-5 . TRBV12-3/TRBV12-4 ASSFGGGVETQY
TRBJ2-1 . TRBV14 ASSQGDRDIKF
TRBJ2-7 TRBD2 TRBV18 ASSPPGGSSYEQY
TRBJ2-3 . TRBV7-6 ASSFPGGVDTQY
TRBJ2-7 TRBD2 TRBV20-1 SARDQLGGGNSYEQY
TRBJ1-2 . TRBV7-7 ASTPLSVPNYGYT
TRBJ1-2 . TRBV6-1 ASTIAQSYGYT
TRBJ2-1 TRBD1 TRBV12-3/TRBV12-4 ASNHQGVDNEQF
TRBJ1-3 . TRBV12-3/TRBV12-4 ASSLGGPGNTIY
TRBJ2-1 TRBD1 TRBV4-1 ASSQVLKTGLEQF
TRBJ2-7 TRBD2 TRBV7-8 ASSSPGLAGVSYEQY
TRBJ2-2 TRBD2 TRBV5-1 ASSTGLAAPPNTGELF
TRBJ2-1 . TRBV9 ASNEFGWSEQF
TRBJ2-2 . TRBV19 ASTLGGGPGELF
TRBJ2-7 TRBD1 TRBV7-8 ASRQPGQVTYEQY
TRBJ1-1 . TRBV5-5 ASSTLDKGPMNTEAF
TRBJ1-4 . TRBV2 ASRAEKLF
TRBJ2-5 TRBD2 TRBV6-2/TRBV6-3 ASSRTSGSKETQY
TRBJ2-7 TRBD2 TRBV7-2 ASTLRGLAGGITYEQY
TRBJ2-3 TRBD2 TRBV11-1 ASNEVAGLSTDTQY
TRBJ2-6 TRBD1 TRBV27 ASSLARDRAISGANVLT
TRBJ2-1 TRBD1 TRBV6-6 ASTKRDRGGNEQF
TRBJ2-7 . TRBV5-1 ASSFDREGYEQY
TRBJ1-2 TRBD1 TRBV27 ASKGQGRGYT
TRBJ1-1 . TRBV6-5 ASSWGQAVLWTEAF
TRBJ1-1 TRBD1 TRBV27 ASRGQGVPEAF
TRBJ2-5 TRBD2 TRBV5-1 ASSLDGLAGQETQY